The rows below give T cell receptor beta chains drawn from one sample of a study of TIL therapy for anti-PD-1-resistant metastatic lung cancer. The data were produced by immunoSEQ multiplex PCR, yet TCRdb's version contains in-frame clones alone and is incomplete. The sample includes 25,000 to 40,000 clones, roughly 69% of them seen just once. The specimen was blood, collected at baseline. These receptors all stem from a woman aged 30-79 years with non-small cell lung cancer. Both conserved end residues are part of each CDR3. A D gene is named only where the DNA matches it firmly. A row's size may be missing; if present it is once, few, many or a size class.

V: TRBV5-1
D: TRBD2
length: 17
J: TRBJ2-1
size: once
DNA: TGCGCCAGCACCCGGACTAGCGGATCGGGGGGTTACAATGAGCAGTTCTTC
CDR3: CASTRTSGSGGYNEQFF

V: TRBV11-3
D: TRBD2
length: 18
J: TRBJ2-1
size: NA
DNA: TGTGCCAGCAGCTTAGGACTAGCGGGAGGGACGATTTACAATGAGCAGTTCTTC
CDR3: CASSLGLAGGTIYNEQFF

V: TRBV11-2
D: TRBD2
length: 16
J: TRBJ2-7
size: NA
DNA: TGTGCCAGCAGCAACGGGGGTTTAGCGGGCACCTACGAGCAGTACTTC
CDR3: CASSNGGLAGTYEQYF

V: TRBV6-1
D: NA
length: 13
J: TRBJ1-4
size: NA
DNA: TGTGCCAGCAGTGTTGCTATTAATGAAAAACTGTTTTTT
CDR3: CASSVAINEKLFF

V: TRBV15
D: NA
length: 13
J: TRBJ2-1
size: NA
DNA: TGTGCCACCCTGGCCGTTACAGGCAATGAGCAGTTCTTC
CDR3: CATLAVTGNEQFF

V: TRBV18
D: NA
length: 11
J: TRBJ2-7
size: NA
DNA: TGTGCCAGCTCAAGCAACTACGAGCAGTACTTC
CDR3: CASSSNYEQYF

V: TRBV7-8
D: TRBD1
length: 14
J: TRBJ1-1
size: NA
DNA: TGTGCCAGCAGCTTACAGGGGGGGGACACTGAAGCTTTCTTT
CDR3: CASSLQGGDTEAFF

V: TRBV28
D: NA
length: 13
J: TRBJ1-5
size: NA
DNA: TGTGCCAGTCACTCGGACAGAAATCAGCCCCAGCATTTT
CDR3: CASHSDRNQPQHF

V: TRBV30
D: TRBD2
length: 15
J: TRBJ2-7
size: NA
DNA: TGTGCCTGGGACAGCGGGTCTAGCGGGTACTACGAGCAGTACTTC
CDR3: CAWDSGSSGYYEQYF

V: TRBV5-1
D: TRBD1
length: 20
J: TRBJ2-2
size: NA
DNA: TGCGCCAGCACCCTTGGCCTTGGGACAGGGGGCCGCGCGAACACCGGGGAGCTGTTTTTT
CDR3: CASTLGLGTGGRANTGELFF

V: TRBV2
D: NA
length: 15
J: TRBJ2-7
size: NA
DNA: TGTGCCAGCAGCAGCCGGACCGGGCGTTCCTACGAGCAGTACTTC
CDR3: CASSSRTGRSYEQYF

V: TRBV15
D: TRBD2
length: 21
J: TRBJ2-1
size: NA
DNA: TGTGCCACCAGCAGCGCACCGGGACTAGCGGGACCTTCCTCCTCCTACAATGAGCAGTTCTTC
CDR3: CATSSAPGLAGPSSSYNEQFF

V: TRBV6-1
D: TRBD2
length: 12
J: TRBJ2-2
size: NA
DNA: TGTGCCAGCTGGCGGGGGACCGGGGAGCTGTTTTTT
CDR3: CASWRGTGELFF

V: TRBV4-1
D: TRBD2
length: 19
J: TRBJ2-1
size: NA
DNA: TGCGCCAGCAGCCAAGATCGAACCCCCTCTAGCGGGAGAGGGAATGAGCAGTTCTTC
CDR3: CASSQDRTPSSGRGNEQFF

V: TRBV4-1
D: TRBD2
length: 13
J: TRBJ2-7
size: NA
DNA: TGCGCCAGCAGCCAGGGACTAGCTCGCGAGCAGTACTTC
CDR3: CASSQGLAREQYF

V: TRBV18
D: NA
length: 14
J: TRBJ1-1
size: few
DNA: TGTGCCAGCTCACCACCTCTCGGGAACACTGAAGCTTTCTTT
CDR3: CASSPPLGNTEAFF

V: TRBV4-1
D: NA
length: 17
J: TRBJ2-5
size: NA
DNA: TGCGCCAGCAGCCAAGGTGCGGGGGCGGGAGTGGGGGAGACCCAGTACTTC
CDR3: CASSQGAGAGVGETQYF

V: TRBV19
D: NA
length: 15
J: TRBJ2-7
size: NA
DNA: TGTGCCAGTAGACCAGGACAGTCCCGGGGGTACGAGCAGTACTTC
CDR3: CASRPGQSRGYEQYF

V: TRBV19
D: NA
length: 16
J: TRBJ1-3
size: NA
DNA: TGTGCCAGTACCTCCCTCGGGGCAGCTACCGGAAACACCATATATTTT
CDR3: CASTSLGAATGNTIYF

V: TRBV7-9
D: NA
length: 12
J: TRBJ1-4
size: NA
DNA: TGTGCCAGCAGCTTAGGGGATGAAAAACTGTTTTTT
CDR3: CASSLGDEKLFF

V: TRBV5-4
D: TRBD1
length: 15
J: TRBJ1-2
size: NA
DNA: TGTGCCAGCAGCTTGGGACAGGGAGGAGCCTATGGCTACACCTTC
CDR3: CASSLGQGGAYGYTF

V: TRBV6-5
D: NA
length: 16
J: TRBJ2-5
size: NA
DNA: TGTGCCAGCAGTTACTTACCCAGGGATAGTTTTAGGACCCAGTACTTC
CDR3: CASSYLPRDSFRTQYF

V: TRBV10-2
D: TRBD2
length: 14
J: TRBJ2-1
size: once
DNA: TGCGCCAGCAGTATAGCGGGTAGTGTTGATGAGCAGTTCTTC
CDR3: CASSIAGSVDEQFF

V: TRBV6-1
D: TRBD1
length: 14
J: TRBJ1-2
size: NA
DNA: TGTGCCAGCAGCCAGGGACAGGGACGCTATGGCTACACCTTC
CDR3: CASSQGQGRYGYTF

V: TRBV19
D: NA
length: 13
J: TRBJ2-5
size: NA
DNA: TGTGCCAGTAGTATCGGGCGGGATACAGGCCAGTACTTC
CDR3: CASSIGRDTGQYF

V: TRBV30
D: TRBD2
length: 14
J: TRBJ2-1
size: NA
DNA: TGTGCCTGGAGTAGACTAGCGGGTTACAATGAGCAGTTCTTC
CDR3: CAWSRLAGYNEQFF

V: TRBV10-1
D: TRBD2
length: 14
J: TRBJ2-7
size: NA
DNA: TGCGCCAGCAGTCAGGGACTAGGAACCTACGAGCAGTACTTC
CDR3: CASSQGLGTYEQYF